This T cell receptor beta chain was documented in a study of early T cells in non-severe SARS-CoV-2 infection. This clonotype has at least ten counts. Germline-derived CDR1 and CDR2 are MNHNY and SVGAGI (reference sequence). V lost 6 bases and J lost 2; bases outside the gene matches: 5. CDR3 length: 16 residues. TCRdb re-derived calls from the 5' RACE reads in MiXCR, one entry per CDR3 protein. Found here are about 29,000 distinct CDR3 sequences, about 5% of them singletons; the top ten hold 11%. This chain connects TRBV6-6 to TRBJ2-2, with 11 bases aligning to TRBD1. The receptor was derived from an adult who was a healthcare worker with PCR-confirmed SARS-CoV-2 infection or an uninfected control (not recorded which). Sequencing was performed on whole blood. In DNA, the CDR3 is TGTGCCAGCAGCCGGACAGGGGGCCTAAACACCGGGGAGCTGTTTTTT. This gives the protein CASSRTGGLNTGELFF.